Included here is one TCR beta chain sequence, with context. What antigen it recognizes has not been identified. Within one base of it there is no much larger clone, and no base qualities were kept. Participants in the prospective study were aged roughly 18 to 100 years, lived in under 30 United States geographic areas, and enrolled through a virtual design. In the prospective study, participants were assigned to cohorts based on the clinical history participants reported in a screening survey and a study questionnaire. In the prospective study, whole blood, serum and a nasopharyngeal or oropharyngeal swab were collected from each participant by mobile phlebotomists. Participants in the prospective study had the option to provide additional blood draws and questionnaires over an approximately 2-month period. Before DNA extraction, blood samples from the prospective study were shipped at room temperature or frozen.

This sample stems from a study of blood T cell repertoires in COVID-19 (dated by TCRdb to between 2020 and 2021). Study-wide context: Collaborator samples came from the United States, Italy and Spain and covered acute and convalescent phases of COVID-19. The repertoires were made available in a free public database intended to serve as a resource for research on the immune response to SARS-CoV-2. Deeply sampled blood TCRbeta repertoires from subjects exposed to, actively infected with, or recovered from COVID-19 were included in the dataset. The prospective study material was composed of cDNA or gDNA derived from T cells, B-cell-depleted T cells, or PBMCs. The samples were drawn from two sources: the first 160 participants of the ongoing ImmuneRACE study, and 1,200 or so subjects contributed by 6 global collaborators. A de-identified subject ID, COVID-19 status, age in years and sex were almost always included in the sample metadata. Where available, HLA class I and class II types were taken from metadata supplied by the sample provider and were not determined by assay-based typing.

TCRbeta CDR3 regions were amplified from genomic DNA by means of the immunoSEQ Assay, a bias-controlled multiplex PCR. The study's own analysis went as follows. Within the assay, amplification of reference gene primers was used to estimate how many nucleated cells each sample contained. To quantify the absolute abundance of each unique TCRbeta CDR3 rearrangement, sequence reads were collapsed and filtered. Productive Simpson clonality was computed per sample as the square root of Simpson's diversity index over productive rearrangements. Imported from immuneACCESS, the table was reduced by TCRdb to in-frame sequences with V and J called. These copies leave out some clones; in studies compared against another copy, an unresolved V gene accounts for under half, and the cause of the remainder is not known. The DNA was the basis for D and trimming; V, J and clone size are from that table. A total of fewer than 450,000 clones appear in this sample, approximately 88% of them only once. Around 2.1% of the sample comes from the top ten.

The CDR3 measures 13 amino acids from cysteine to phenylalanine. Of the read, only the CDR3 DNA is kept; its 39 bases are in frame from base 1. Via the germline V gene (reference sequence), CDR1 is GTSNPN and CDR2 SVGIG. At the junction V is shortened by 2 bases and J by 0 bases, with 5 bases in between. Study-level results and caveats: Clinical and demographic metadata were provided uncurated, with the amount varying by source and participant.

The TCR sequence derives from a woman aged 40-49 years with acute COVID-19. The V and J segments used are TRBV30 and TRBJ1-3; there is no confident call for the D gene. Sequenced input: PBMCs or T cells enriched from blood (not recorded which). The base sequence is TGTGCCTGGAGTTGGAGCTCTGGAAACACCATATATTTT. This sequence encodes CAWSWSSGNTIYF.